The sequence of this T cell receptor (beta chain) was determined in a study of T cells after yellow fever vaccination. Overall study findings and caveats: A faster peak, day 5 versus 15, was reached by the weaker secondary response.

This clonotype was counted ten times or more. Antigen: not known. 5'RACE template switching generated TCR cDNA, adding a universal primer site and UMIs. Using its own MiXCR run on the 5' RACE reads, TCRdb lists one record per CDR3 protein. The table records about 240,000 distinct CDR3 sequences, about 7% of them present only once. Material: CD4+ T cells sorted from PBMCs, obtained 15 days after the yellow fever booster vaccination. The receptor was isolated from a man aged 25 to 40 who received the YFV17D yellow fever vaccine.

CDR3 sequence reads: CASSDEWRQETQYF. In DNA form, the CDR3 reads TGTGCCAGCAGTGACGAGTGGCGGCAAGAGACCCAGTACTTC. The rearrangement links TRBV6-4 to TRBJ2-5, with D unresolved. V was cut by 2 bases and J by 2 bases, with 9 bases left in between. CDR3 size: 14 residues. The germline V gene encodes CDR1 MRHNA and CDR2 SNTAGT.